The clone carrying this T cell receptor beta chain has a single count. The sample comes from a study of blood T cell repertoires in COVID-19. Study at large: The United States, Italy and Spain provided the acute and convalescent COVID-19 samples. PBMCs, B-cell-depleted T cells, or T cells were the source of the cDNA or gDNA that made up the material.

Germline CDR1 reads ENHRY; CDR2 reads SYGVKD. V lost 9 bases, J lost 8 bases, and 25 bases lay in between. The CDR3 contains 15 residues. Original methodology: The authors estimated nucleated cell counts from reference gene primer amplification. Only in-frame clones appear in the TCRdb table, and some are missing; sequencing was by immunoSEQ multiplex PCR. D and trimming come from the DNA, and the V and J calls and clone size come from that table. The table has some 250,000 clones, over 70% seen once. The clonotype comes from a man aged 35-49 years with acute or convalescent COVID-19. This chain joins TRBV10-3 and TRBJ1-2, with D maybe TRBD1 (5 bases). Material: peripheral blood. The CDR3: CAISWQEGLLGGYTF. The CDR3 DNA is TGTGCCATTTCTTGGCAGGAGGGGCTTTTGGGAGGCTACACCTTC.